Detailed here is one T cell receptor (beta chain). Its antigen remains unidentified. The data derive from a study of metastatic and nonmetastatic thyroid tumors. Study-level background: Patients with malignant and benign thyroid disease provided blood and tumor or nodule tissue, whose repertoires were compared.

V was pared by 3 bases and J by 3 bases, with 9 bases between. Germline-derived CDR1 and CDR2 are MNHEY and SMNVEV (reference sequence). The CDR3 length is 13 residues. Overall study findings and caveats: In blood and tumor, TCR beta diversity was reportedly significantly higher in malignant thyroid tumors than in benign nodules.

Patients were all untreated before their thyroid surgery. From the PCR reads, TCRdb re-called clones with MiXCR. The sample carries fewer than 55,000 clones, about 15% recorded once. Sequences were obtained from blood. The origin of this receptor is a female donor with papillary thyroid cancer or a benign thyroid nodule (not recorded which). Some clones in this sample may be carry-over from other donors' samples. This chain joins TRBV27 and TRBJ2-7; D is uncertain. CDR3 sequence reads: CASSFNRDYEQYF. DNA for the CDR3: TGTGCCAGCAGTTTTAACAGAGACTACGAGCAGTACTTC.